A selection of T cell receptor beta chains follows, all from one sample in a study of blood T cell repertoires in COVID-19. The protocol was immunoSEQ multiplex PCR, while the TCRdb copy is restricted to in-frame clones and leaves out a portion. In the table there are just under 150,000 clones, more than 80% of which are singletons. Sequences were obtained from peripheral blood. The receptors originated from a human donor in a cohort sampled during active COVID-19. The CDR3 runs from the conserved cysteine through the conserved F or W. Fields, in order: V gene, clone size, D gene, J gene, CDR3 protein, CDR3 DNA. A D gene is named only where the DNA matches it firmly. Size is stated for part of the rows, as once, few or many counts, or as a class when the clone is expanded.

V gene: TRBV7-3
clone size: NA
D gene: TRBD1
J gene: TRBJ2-5
CDR3 protein: CASSLSGQASTETQYF
CDR3 DNA: TGTGCCAGCAGCTTAAGTGGACAGGCCTCTACGGAGACCCAGTACTTC

V gene: TRBV7-9
clone size: NA
D gene: TRBD1
J gene: TRBJ1-3
CDR3 protein: CATLGGDRGSGNTIYF
CDR3 DNA: TGTGCCACCCTAGGGGGGGACAGGGGATCTGGAAACACCATATATTTT

V gene: TRBV18
clone size: NA
D gene: NA
J gene: TRBJ2-7
CDR3 protein: CASSDSMAGASYEQYF
CDR3 DNA: TGTGCCAGCTCAGACTCGATGGCAGGGGCCAGCTACGAGCAGTACTTC

V gene: TRBV11-3
clone size: NA
D gene: TRBD2
J gene: TRBJ2-2
CDR3 protein: CASSLGAGGRTGELFF
CDR3 DNA: TGTGCCAGCAGCTTAGGAGCGGGAGGTAGAACCGGGGAGCTGTTTTTT

V gene: TRBV5-4
clone size: NA
D gene: NA
J gene: TRBJ2-3
CDR3 protein: CASSPTSRAYTDTQYF
CDR3 DNA: TGTGCCAGCAGCCCCACCAGCAGGGCCTACACAGATACGCAGTATTTT

V gene: TRBV6-4
clone size: NA
D gene: NA
J gene: TRBJ2-3
CDR3 protein: CASSDSGGATDTQYF
CDR3 DNA: TGTGCCAGCAGTGACTCCGGAGGGGCCACGGATACGCAGTATTTT

V gene: TRBV2
clone size: NA
D gene: NA
J gene: TRBJ1-4
CDR3 protein: CASSDQGTGNEKLFF
CDR3 DNA: TGTGCCAGCAGTGATCAGGGAACGGGTAATGAAAAACTGTTTTTT

V gene: TRBV30
clone size: NA
D gene: NA
J gene: TRBJ1-5
CDR3 protein: CAWSRGAGNQPQHF
CDR3 DNA: TGTGCCTGGAGCCGGGGGGCCGGCAATCAGCCCCAGCATTTT

V gene: TRBV5-4
clone size: once
D gene: TRBD1
J gene: TRBJ1-4
CDR3 protein: CASSSPQGGDEKLFF
CDR3 DNA: TGTGCCAGCAGCTCGCCACAGGGGGGGGATGAAAAACTGTTTTTT

V gene: TRBV4-2
clone size: NA
D gene: TRBD1
J gene: TRBJ1-2
CDR3 protein: CASSQDGDSYGYTF
CDR3 DNA: TGTGCCAGCAGCCAAGATGGGGACAGCTATGGCTACACCTTC

V gene: TRBV6-6
clone size: NA
D gene: TRBD2
J gene: TRBJ2-3
CDR3 protein: CASSGLADTQYF
CDR3 DNA: TGTGCCAGCAGCGGACTAGCAGATACGCAGTATTTT

V gene: TRBV5-1
clone size: few
D gene: NA
J gene: TRBJ1-1
CDR3 protein: CASSAGTPNTEAFF
CDR3 DNA: TGCGCCAGCAGCGCCGGGACACCAAACACTGAAGCTTTCTTT

V gene: TRBV5-5
clone size: NA
D gene: TRBD1
J gene: TRBJ1-2
CDR3 protein: CASSKTGGLRYGYTF
CDR3 DNA: TGTGCCAGCAGCAAAACAGGGGGCTTGCGGTATGGCTACACCTTC

V gene: TRBV6-1
clone size: NA
D gene: NA
J gene: TRBJ1-2
CDR3 protein: CASSERGPYGYTF
CDR3 DNA: TGTGCCAGCAGTGAGCGGGGCCCCTATGGCTACACCTTC

V gene: TRBV5-1
clone size: NA
D gene: NA
J gene: TRBJ1-2
CDR3 protein: CASSLAVGSEPPANYGYTF
CDR3 DNA: TGCGCCAGCAGCTTGGCCGTCGGTTCCGAACCGCCGGCTAACTATGGCTACACCTTC

V gene: TRBV6-5
clone size: NA
D gene: TRBD1
J gene: TRBJ2-5
CDR3 protein: CASSTRTGKETQYF
CDR3 DNA: TGTGCCAGCAGTACCAGGACAGGAAAAGAGACCCAGTACTTC

V gene: TRBV5-8
clone size: NA
D gene: NA
J gene: TRBJ2-7
CDR3 protein: CASSFHRDSTLTYEQYF
CDR3 DNA: TGTGCCAGCAGCTTCCACCGAGACAGTACCTTAACCTACGAGCAGTACTTC

V gene: TRBV6-1
clone size: NA
D gene: NA
J gene: TRBJ2-7
CDR3 protein: CASSELVGAGMKEQYF
CDR3 DNA: TGTGCCAGCAGTGAACTAGTTGGGGCAGGAATGAAAGAGCAGTACTTC

V gene: TRBV7-6
clone size: NA
D gene: TRBD2
J gene: TRBJ2-1
CDR3 protein: CASSRDGLAGGYEQFF
CDR3 DNA: TGTGCCAGCAGCCGAGACGGACTAGCGGGGGGGTACGAGCAGTTCTTC

V gene: TRBV28
clone size: NA
D gene: TRBD2
J gene: TRBJ2-1
CDR3 protein: CASSLASGGIYNEQFF
CDR3 DNA: TGTGCCAGCAGTTTAGCAAGCGGGGGCATTTACAATGAGCAGTTCTTC

V gene: TRBV5-5
clone size: NA
D gene: NA
J gene: TRBJ1-2
CDR3 protein: CASSSRPEGNYGYTF
CDR3 DNA: TGTGCCAGCAGCTCCCGGCCGGAGGGTAACTATGGCTACACCTTC

V gene: TRBV1
clone size: NA
D gene: NA
J gene: TRBJ2-5
CDR3 protein: CTSSLDEDRPTYQETQYF
CDR3 DNA: TGCACCAGCAGCCTCGATGAGGATCGCCCGACGTACCAAGAGACCCAGTACTTC

V gene: TRBV19
clone size: once
D gene: NA
J gene: TRBJ1-1
CDR3 protein: CASSLQGMNTEAFF
CDR3 DNA: TGTGCCAGTAGTCTACAGGGTATGAACACTGAAGCTTTCTTT

V gene: TRBV5-1
clone size: NA
D gene: NA
J gene: TRBJ1-6
CDR3 protein: CASSGPGGGNSPLHF
CDR3 DNA: TGCGCCAGCAGCGGACCGGGGGGGGGTAATTCACCCCTCCACTTT

V gene: TRBV3-1/TRBV3-2
clone size: few
D gene: TRBD2
J gene: TRBJ2-1
CDR3 protein: CASSPNSGGGYEQFF
CDR3 DNA: TGTGCCAGCAGCCCAAACAGCGGGGGGGGTTATGAGCAGTTCTTC

V gene: TRBV7-9
clone size: few
D gene: NA
J gene: TRBJ2-1
CDR3 protein: CASSTPSSLYNEQFF
CDR3 DNA: TGTGCCAGCAGTACGCCTAGTTCCCTTTACAATGAGCAGTTCTTC

V gene: TRBV7-6
clone size: NA
D gene: TRBD2
J gene: TRBJ2-2
CDR3 protein: CASSLRLAGDGTGELFF
CDR3 DNA: TGTGCCAGCAGCTTAAGGCTAGCGGGAGACGGCACCGGGGAGCTGTTTTTT

V gene: TRBV6-4
clone size: NA
D gene: NA
J gene: TRBJ2-6
CDR3 protein: CASRRDSGANVLTF
CDR3 DNA: TGTGCCAGCAGACGGGACTCTGGGGCCAACGTCCTGACTTTC

V gene: TRBV6-6
clone size: NA
D gene: NA
J gene: TRBJ2-2
CDR3 protein: CASSLAELMNTGELFF
CDR3 DNA: TGTGCCAGCAGTTTAGCGGAGCTGATGAACACCGGGGAGCTGTTTTTT

V gene: TRBV4-1
clone size: NA
D gene: NA
J gene: TRBJ2-7
CDR3 protein: CASSRQDDYEQYF
CDR3 DNA: TGCGCCAGCAGTCGACAGGATGACTACGAGCAGTACTTC

V gene: TRBV5-1
clone size: NA
D gene: TRBD2
J gene: TRBJ2-3
CDR3 protein: CASSLRLAEVTDTQYF
CDR3 DNA: TGCGCCAGCAGCCTGAGACTAGCGGAGGTCACAGATACGCAGTATTTT

V gene: TRBV6-2/TRBV6-3
clone size: NA
D gene: TRBD1
J gene: TRBJ1-1
CDR3 protein: CASSPRAGGGLRTQAFF
CDR3 DNA: TGTGCCAGCAGCCCTAGGGCAGGGGGAGGTCTGAGGACTCAAGCTTTCTTT

V gene: TRBV25-1
clone size: once
D gene: NA
J gene: TRBJ2-3
CDR3 protein: CASSEPGRADTQYF
CDR3 DNA: TGTGCCAGCAGTGAACCCGGGCGGGCAGATACGCAGTATTTT